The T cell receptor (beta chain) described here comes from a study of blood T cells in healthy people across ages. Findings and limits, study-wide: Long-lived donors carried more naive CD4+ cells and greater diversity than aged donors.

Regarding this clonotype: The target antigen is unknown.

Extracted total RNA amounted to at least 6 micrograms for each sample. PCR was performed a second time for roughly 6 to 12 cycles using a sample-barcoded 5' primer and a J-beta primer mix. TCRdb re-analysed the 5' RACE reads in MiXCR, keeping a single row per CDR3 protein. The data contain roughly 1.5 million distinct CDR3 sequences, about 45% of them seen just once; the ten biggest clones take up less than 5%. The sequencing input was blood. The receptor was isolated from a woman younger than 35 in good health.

The CDR3 here is CASSLDREGASTDTQYF. CDR3 nucleotide sequence: TGTGCCAGCAGCTTAGATCGAGAGGGGGCGAGCACAGATACGCAGTATTTT. The chain carries TRBV7-9 and TRBJ2-3; 7 nucleotides line up with TRBD1. V lost 1 base and J lost 0; bases outside the gene matches: 7. CDR3 size: 17 residues. Germline loops: CDR1 SEHNR, CDR2 FQNEAQ (reference sequence).